The 27 T cell receptor beta chains below come from one sample, sequenced in a study of cytomegalovirus exposure and HLA in healthy donors. Primers for the PCR totalled 60 Vbeta and 13 Jbeta. Produced via immunoSEQ multiplex PCR; TCRdb's table is partial and in-frame only. The sample lists roughly 98,000 clones, 80% to 85% occurring once. Material: PBMCs. These receptors were obtained from a man between 35 and 55 years old in good health and CMV-seronegative.

The rearrangement uses TRBV5-4 and TRBJ2-5; D remains unclear. V lost 0 bases and J 1 base, leaving 10 bases between the germline ends. The CDR3 consists of 15 residues. Looked up from germline, CDR1 is SGHNT and CDR2 is YYREEE (reference sequence). The CDR3 DNA is TGTGCCAGCAGCTTGGGTTTCGGTACCCAAGAGACCCAGTACTTC. Protein: CASSLGFGTQETQYF.

V gene TRBV18 combines with J gene TRBJ2-4, with 11 bases aligning to TRBD1. There are 17 residues in the CDR3. V shed 3 bases, J shed 0 bases, and the junction held 4 bases outside the gene matches. The V gene's germline CDR1 is KGHSH and CDR2 LQKENI. The CDR3 sequence is CASSPGQGVLAKNIQYF. The CDR3 DNA reads TGTGCCAGCTCACCGGGACAGGGGGTTCTAGCCAAAAACATTCAGTACTTC.

This clone was counted a few times. The V and J genes are TRBV6-1 and TRBJ1-3, with D uncertain. Trimming pared 5 bases from V and 0 bases from J, leaving 8 bases between. The CDR3 spans 14 residues. CDR1 MNHNS and CDR2 SASEGT come from the germline V gene. This CDR3 is CASSRTFSGNTIYF. CDR3 in DNA: TGTGCCAGCAGTCGGACTTTCTCTGGAAACACCATATATTTT.

This rearrangement joins TRBV11-3 to TRBJ2-7; 11 nucleotides line up with TRBD1. Germline CDR1 reads SGHNT; CDR2 reads YENEEA. The CDR3 covers 15 residues. V lost 5 bases to trimming and J lost 2 bases; unmatched junction nucleotides: 5. The CDR3 DNA reads as TGTGCCAGCAGCCAGGGACAGGGGGACGCCTACGAGCAGTACTTC. Protein product: CASSQGQGDAYEQYF.

The CDR3 sequence is CASSQDLRTEAFF. For the CDR3, the DNA is TGTGCCAGCAGCCAAGATCTGCGTACTGAAGCTTTCTTT. V is TRBV14 and J is TRBJ1-1; no firm D call. Germline CDR1 SGHDN, CDR2 FVKESK. Trimming removed 0 bases at V and 5 bases at J, with 7 bases between. The CDR3 loop spans 13 amino acids.

The gene calls are TRBV5-6 and TRBJ2-3, with 13 bases aligning to TRBD2. Germline lookup yields CDR1 SGHDT and CDR2 YYEEEE. The CDR3 contains 17 residues. Trimming cost V 3 bases and J 6 bases; bases outside gene matches: 10. The CDR3 protein is CASSWTSGGALRDTQYF. The CDR3 DNA reads TGTGCCAGCAGCTGGACTAGCGGGGGAGCGCTAAGGGATACGCAGTATTTT.

The V and J genes are TRBV25-1 and TRBJ2-3; TRBD2 matches at 10 bases. Germline V lookup: CDR1 MGHDK, CDR2 SYGVNS. This CDR3 spans 13 amino acids. Trimming took 4 bases from V and 7 from J; bases not matched to a gene: 2. CDR3 in DNA: TGTGCCAGCAGTGTGACTAGCGGGCATACGCAGTATTTT. As protein: CASSVTSGHTQYF.

CDR3 DNA: TGTGCCAGTAGTATCGTGCTGCGTGCTAATGAAAAACTGTTTTTT. Protein: CASSIVLRANEKLFF. The chain joins TRBV19 to TRBJ1-4; D gene uncertain. The CDR3 consists of 15 residues. The germline gives CDR1 LNHDA, CDR2 SQIVND (reference sequence). The V end lost 3 bases, the J end lost 3 bases, and 11 bases lay between the germline ends.

The chain joins TRBV7-9 to TRBJ2-1, with 7 bases aligning to TRBD1. This CDR3 has 15 residues. Losses at the gene ends were 1 base for V and 6 bases for J; bases not matched to a gene: 6. The germline CDR1 and CDR2 sequences are SEHNR and FQNEAQ (reference sequence). The CDR3 spells CASSLEATGSNEQFF. DNA of the CDR3: TGTGCCAGCAGCTTAGAAGCGACAGGGAGCAATGAGCAGTTCTTC. The variable domain in full, with the rest retrieved from reference TRBV7-9 and TRBJ2-1, is DTGVSQNPRHKITKRGQNVTFRCDPISEHNRLYWYRQTLGQGPEFLTYFQNEAQLEKSRLLSDRFSAERPKGSFSTLEIQRTEQGDSAMYLCASSLEATGSNEQFFGPGTRLTVL.

V gene TRBV29-1 combines with J gene TRBJ2-3; perhaps TRBD2 as D (5 bases). This CDR3 has 13 amino acids. CDR1 and CDR2 (germline): SQVTM, ANQGSEA. V shed 4 bases and J shed 4 bases, with 12 bases lying between them. The CDR3 DNA reads TGCAGCGTTGGCATACTAGTCGCAGATACGCAGTATTTT. Amino acids: CSVGILVADTQYF.

The chain joins TRBV6-5 to TRBJ1-4; 8 bases are shared with TRBD1. The V gene end was trimmed by 2 bases and the J gene end by 8 bases; junction bases not matched to a gene: 10. The length of the CDR3 is 16 residues. Germline CDR1 reads MNHEY; CDR2 reads SVGAGI. The CDR3 reads CASSYGIRQGAEKLFF. DNA of the CDR3: TGTGCCAGCAGTTACGGTATCAGGCAGGGGGCGGAAAAACTGTTTTTT.

This sequence joins TRBV19 and TRBJ1-4, with D uncertain. The V end was cut by 4 bases, the J end by 6 bases, with 12 bases between. The CDR3 runs to 14 residues. The germline V gene has CDR1 LNHDA and CDR2 SQIVND (reference sequence). CDR3 loop: CASSTAAGHEKLFF. In DNA, the CDR3 is TGTGCCAGTAGTACCGCAGCGGGTCATGAAAAACTGTTTTTT.

This clone was counted only a few times. The CDR3 here is CASSFGGASTDTQYF. CDR3 DNA sequence: TGTGCCAGCAGCTTCGGGGGGGCCAGCACAGATACGCAGTATTTT. V and J are TRBV7-2 and TRBJ2-3; TRBD2 matches at 8 bases. The V segment lost 3 bases and the J segment 0 bases; nucleotides outside the gene matches: 2. The germline V gene has CDR1 SGHTA and CDR2 FQGNSA. The CDR3 is made up of 15 amino acids.

This clone was seen more than once but under ten times. V is TRBV28 and J is TRBJ2-7; possibly TRBD2 for D (6 bases). CDR3 length: 15 amino acids. The V gene's germline CDR1 is MDHEN and CDR2 SYDVKM. The ends were cut back, 1 base at V and 2 bases at J, with 12 bases in the middle. The CDR3 region has the DNA TGTGCCAGCAGTTTATTCGGGGGTACTCCCTACGAGCAGTACTTC. Its protein product is CASSLFGGTPYEQYF.

The J gene is TRBJ2-7, the V gene TRBV5-4; D unclear. Trimming removed 0 bases from V and 6 bases from J, with 4 bases in between. This CDR3 is built from 11 residues. The V gene's germline CDR1 is SGHNT and CDR2 YYREEE (reference sequence). The CDR3 region has the DNA TGTGCCAGCAGCTTGGCGGGCGAGCAGTACTTC. Protein: CASSLAGEQYF. Filled out from reference TRBV5-4 and TRBJ2-7, the complete variable domain reads ETGVTQSPTHLIKTRGQQVTLRCSSQSGHNTVSWYQQALGQGPQFIFQYYREEENGRGNFPPRFSGLQFPNYSSELNVNALELDDSALYLCASSLAGEQYFGPGTRLTVT.

This clone was found a few times. The V and J genes are TRBV2 and TRBJ1-5; D uncertain. V was trimmed by 8 bases and J by 0 bases, leaving 11 bases between them. The CDR3 sequence is 14 residues long. CDR1 and CDR2 from the germline V gene are SNHLY and FYNNEI. CDR3 residues: CASLRDFSNQPQHF. CDR3 sequence (DNA): TGTGCCAGCCTCCGGGATTTTAGCAATCAGCCCCAGCATTTT. The full variable domain, in which reference TRBV2 and TRBJ1-5 provide the parts outside the CDR3, is EPEVTQTPSHQVTQMGQEVILRCVPISNHLYFYWYRQILGQKVEFLVSFYNNEISEKSEIFDDQFSVERPDGSNFTLKIRSTKLEDSAMYFCASLRDFSNQPQHFGDGTRLSIL.

This chain links TRBV7-2 with TRBJ1-5; D is undetermined. CDR3 length: 15 amino acids. V dropped 4 bases and J dropped 5 bases, with 15 bases sitting between them. Germline V gives CDR1 SGHTA, CDR2 FQGNSA. CDR3 protein: CASSSTLAGYQPQHF. The CDR3 DNA reads TGTGCCAGCAGCTCTACCTTGGCAGGCTATCAGCCCCAGCATTTT.

This sequence joins TRBV27 and TRBJ1-2; no firm D call. V was cut by 2 bases and J by 7 bases, with 11 bases left in between. This CDR3 is built from 13 residues. From germline, CDR1 is MNHEY and CDR2 SMNVEV (reference sequence). As DNA, the CDR3 is TGTGCCAGCAGTTTAAGAGGATCTCCTGGCTACACCTTC. It encodes CASSLRGSPGYTF.

The rearrangement joins TRBV6-5 to TRBJ1-4; 9 bases agree with TRBD1. This CDR3 spans 15 amino acids. Trimming removed 1 base from V and 8 bases from J; junction bases left unmatched: 5. The germline CDR1 and CDR2 sequences are MNHEY and SVGAGI. CDR3 in DNA: TGTGCCAGCAGTTACTGGACAGGGGCGGTCGAAAAACTGTTTTTT. Protein: CASSYWTGAVEKLFF.

This clone was counted only a few times. In the same sample, other DNA sequences code for this CDR3. This sequence joins TRBV5-4 and TRBJ1-2, with D perhaps matching TRBD1 (5 bases). CDR1 and CDR2 from the germline V gene are SGHNT and YYREEE (reference sequence). Trimming took 1 base from V and 3 from J, leaving 10 bases between them. CDR3 length: 14 residues. The CDR3 sequence: CASSLKTEYYGYTF. For the CDR3, the DNA is TGTGCCAGCAGCTTGAAGACAGAGTACTATGGCTACACCTTC.

V is TRBV2 and J is TRBJ2-5; no definite D call. Looked up from germline, CDR1 is SNHLY and CDR2 is FYNNEI. The CDR3 spans 15 residues. V lost 6 bases and J lost 1, with 15 bases in between. DNA of the CDR3: TGTGCCAGCAGGGAACCCAGGATCCCCCAAGAGACCCAGTACTTC. Translated: CASREPRIPQETQYF.

This chain joins TRBV27 and TRBJ2-5; D is ambiguous. V was clipped by 5 bases and J by 5 bases, with 15 bases between them. The CDR3 is 14 residues long. Germline V gene data show CDR1 as MNHEY and CDR2 as SMNVEV (reference sequence). This CDR3 reads CASSPAQVMETQYF. The CDR3 bases are TGTGCCAGCAGTCCCGCCCAGGTTATGGAGACCCAGTACTTC.

The rearrangement joins TRBV9 to TRBJ2-5; D gene unclear. Germline CDR1 is SGDLS and CDR2 is YYNGEE. This CDR3 contains 13 residues. V gave up 0 bases and J gave up 2 bases, with 5 bases separating them. CDR3 region: CASSVGLQETQYF. CDR3 DNA sequence: TGTGCCAGCAGCGTAGGTCTACAAGAGACCCAGTACTTC.

CDR3 protein: CASSSDRGRNTEAFF. Here the CDR3 DNA reads TGTGCCAGCAGCAGCGACAGGGGGCGGAACACTGAAGCTTTCTTT. This sequence joins TRBV7-8 and TRBJ1-1; TRBD1 agrees at 10 bases. The CDR3 contains 15 residues. Germline values: CDR1 SGHVS, CDR2 FQNEAQ. V dropped 5 bases and J dropped 1; count of bases not matched to a gene: 4.

This clone was recorded only once. The chain employs TRBV19 and TRBJ2-6; D not resolved. Per germline, CDR1 LNHDA and CDR2 SQIVND (reference sequence). V shed 2 bases and J shed 2 bases, with 4 bases lying between them. The length of the CDR3 is 14 residues. Here the CDR3 DNA reads TGTGCCAGTAGTATAATAGCTGGGGCCAACGTCCTGACTTTC. Translating it yields CASSIIAGANVLTF.

This clone has more than one count but fewer than ten. The chain is built from TRBV7-9 and TRBJ1-1, with 10 positions matching TRBD1. There are 16 residues in the CDR3. With 4 bases clipped from V and 7 bases from J, the junction kept 12 bases outside the gene matches. Germline V gene lookup returns CDR1 SEHNR and CDR2 FQNEAQ (reference sequence). CDR3 protein: CASSSGETGGLDEAFF. As DNA, the CDR3 is TGTGCCAGCAGCTCCGGCGAGACAGGGGGCTTAGATGAAGCTTTCTTT.

This clone was found once. The sample carries other DNA sequences with the same CDR3. The chain joins TRBV6-5 to TRBJ1-1; D remains unclear. CDR1 is MNHEY, CDR2 SVGAGI, per germline. The CDR3 has 12 residues. V was clipped by 4 bases and J by 4 bases, with 7 bases between them. CDR3 sequence reads: CASSFRGTEAFF. The CDR3 DNA follows: TGTGCCAGCAGTTTCAGAGGCACTGAAGCTTTCTTT.